This T cell receptor (beta chain) was sequenced for a study of blood T cell repertoires in COVID-19. The CDR3 has 16 amino acids. Germline V gene data show CDR1 as MDHEN and CDR2 as SYDVKM. V was pared by 7 bases and J by 0 bases, with 10 bases of the junction left unmatched. The data were produced by immunoSEQ multiplex PCR, yet TCRdb's version contains in-frame clones alone and is incomplete. The sample holds some 270,000 clones; roughly 86% are singletons and the top ten take about 10%. The sample consisted of peripheral blood. V and J are TRBV28 and TRBJ1-2, with TRBD1 matching 8 bases. The sequence came from a middle-aged man with active or convalescent COVID-19. The chain's CDR3 is CASNNRGTSSNYGYTF. CDR3 sequence (DNA): TGTGCCAGCAACAACAGGGGGACCTCCTCTAACTATGGCTACACCTTC.